The following is a TCR beta chain sequence with its context. The data are from a study of human T cells and chemical hapten exposure. Whole-study context: Patch tests put 0.01% DPC on the upper back, read at 6 days.

The library tagged individual cDNA molecules with unique molecular identifiers. TCRdb reprocessed the RACE reads with MiXCR, giving one entry per CDR3 protein. Among about 14,000 distinct CDR3 sequences, around 17% were seen once, and the ten largest hold 7.2%. The CDR3 covers 17 residues. The germline CDR1 and CDR2 sequences are ENHRY and SYGVKD. The V end lost 0 bases, the J end lost 6 bases, and 17 bases lay between the germline ends. Indicated time point: patch test 1, 2 weeks after DPC sensitization. The treatment here: therapeutic diphenylcyclopropenone sensitization with weekly scalp DPC. The rearrangement links TRBV10-3 to TRBJ1-4; D remains ambiguous. The TCR originated in a woman in her thirties with alopecia areata. Some clones in this sample may be carry-over from other donors' samples. This material consisted of whole blood, taken in connection with sensitization to the hapten diphenylcyclopropenone (DPC). Written as DNA, the CDR3 is TGTGCCATCAGTGAGTCGAAGGATGTACGGACGGATGAAAAACTGTTTTTT. Its translation is CAISESKDVRTDEKLFF.